Following are 4 T cell receptor beta chains from one sample sequenced in a study of shared clonotypes between healthy human individuals. Produced via immunoSEQ multiplex PCR; TCRdb's table is partial and in-frame only. In the table there are a few million clones, around nine tenths of which are singletons. Sample: naive CD4+ T cells sorted from blood. Subset described: CD45RA+ positively selected. All receptors come from a man between 18 and 35 years old in good health.

This sequence joins TRBV6-5 and TRBJ2-5, with 8 nucleotides matching TRBD1. CDR3 length: 15 residues. CDR1 and CDR2 (germline): MNHEY, SVGAGI. Germline trimming cut 9 bases from V and 4 bases from J; bases unmatched to any gene: 13. The CDR3 spells CASTGWTGYRETQYF. The CDR3 DNA reads as TGTGCCAGTACAGGCTGGACAGGGTACAGAGAGACCCAGTACTTC.

The chain employs TRBV6-1 and TRBJ2-6; D remains ambiguous. Trimming pared 3 bases from V and 0 bases from J, leaving 15 bases between. CDR3 size: 18 residues. CDR1 and CDR2 (germline): MNHNS, SASEGT. CDR3 in DNA: TGTGCCAGCAGTGATGCATCCTTCTGGGGCTCTGGGGCCAACGTCCTGACTTTC. This encodes CASSDASFWGSGANVLTF.

The V and J genes are TRBV5-8 and TRBJ2-5, with no clear D. Germline CDR1 and CDR2: SGHTS and YDEGEE. The ends were cut back, 6 bases at V and 4 bases at J, with 25 bases in the middle. The CDR3 sequence is 17 residues long. This CDR3 is CASIADLSWGPGETQYF. In DNA form, the CDR3 reads TGTGCCAGCATAGCAGACCTTTCTTGGGGTCCAGGAGAGACCCAGTACTTC.

This clone was counted a single time. The rearrangement links TRBV5-1 to TRBJ2-2; the match to TRBD1 covers 7 bases. Germline values: CDR1 SGHRS, CDR2 YFSETQ. The CDR3 loop spans 15 amino acids. The J segment lost 6 bases and the V segment lost 1 base, leaving 6 bases of the junction unmatched. In nucleotides, the CDR3 is TGCGCCAGCAGCTTGCGACAGGGTGACGCCGGGGAGCTGTTTTTT. It codes for CASSLRQGDAGELFF.